This TCR beta chain emerged from a study of blood T cell repertoires in COVID-19. Study as a whole: Sources were T cells, B-cell-depleted T cells, or PBMCs; the material itself was cDNA or gDNA.

Germline CDR1 SGHRS, CDR2 YFSETQ. This CDR3 is 14 amino acids long. Trimming removed 0 bases from V and 4 bases from J, with 7 bases in between. About this clone itself: Other nucleotide sequences in the sample specify the same CDR3.

In the authors' methods: Amplification of reference gene primers provided the estimated nucleated cell counts. TCRdb keeps only in-frame clones here, not all; method: immunoSEQ multiplex PCR. For V, J and clone size, that table is used; D and trimming come from the DNA. This table has over 110,000 clones, around three quarters appearing once. The chain joins TRBV5-1 to TRBJ2-2; no firm D call. The material sequenced was peripheral blood. This receptor was taken from a man aged 80 or over with acute or convalescent COVID-19. The CDR3 DNA sequence: TGCGCCAGCAGCTTGGACAGTTTCACCGGGGAGCTGTTTTTT. It translates to CASSLDSFTGELFF.